One and the same sample provided the 23 T cell receptor beta chains below, sequenced in a study of T cells after yellow fever vaccination. TCRdb reprocessed the 5' RACE reads with MiXCR, giving one entry per CDR3 protein. This table has 110,000 to 150,000 distinct CDR3 sequences, approximately 6.6% appearing once. The specimen comprised CD4+ T cells sorted from PBMCs, sampled 10 days after the yellow fever booster vaccination. Receptors originate from a man in his thirties or forties who received the YFV17D yellow fever vaccine.

The sample holds a few counts of this clonotype. The chain joins TRBV24-1 to TRBJ2-1; D uncertain. The germline CDR1 and CDR2 sequences are KGHDR and SFDVKD. The CDR3 extends over 11 amino acids. Trimming stripped 7 bases from V and 4 bases from J, with 4 bases between. CDR3 bases: TGTGCCACCAGCAGTTACAATGAGCAGTTCTTC. Its protein is CATSSYNEQFF.

This clonotype was seen many times. The chain links TRBV6-2 or TRBV6-3 to TRBJ2-1, with 8 bases identical to TRBD1. Germline loops: CDR1 MNHEY, CDR2 SVGEGT. J gave up 16 bases and V 6 bases, and 11 bases lay outside the gene matches. This CDR3 is 12 amino acids long. CDR3 region: CASRNTDRGSFF. In DNA, the CDR3 is TGTGCCAGCAGAAACACCGACAGGGGTTCTTTCTTC.

This clonotype was seen ten or more times. V and J are TRBV6-1 and TRBJ2-4; D is unresolved. The germline V gene has CDR1 MNHNS and CDR2 SASEGT. Trimming removed 8 bases at V and 1 base at J, with 9 bases between. This CDR3 has 13 residues. The CDR3 nucleotides are TGTGCCAGCGGCATTAGCGCCAAAAACATTCAGTACTTC. It yields the protein CASGISAKNIQYF.

This clonotype was seen ten or more times. J is TRBJ2-5 and V is TRBV6-1; D might be TRBD1 (5 bases). With 8 bases removed from V and 5 bases from J, the gap between germline ends came to 21 bases. The CDR3 loop spans 15 amino acids. Germline loops: CDR1 MNHNS, CDR2 SASEGT. The CDR3 bases are TGTGCCAGCCTCCAGCAGGCCAGGGCATGGGAGACCCAGTACTTC. Protein sequence: CASLQQARAWETQYF.

This clonotype has a count of ten or more. The chain combines TRBV5-1 with TRBJ1-2; D uncertain. Trimming pared 0 bases from V and 4 bases from J, leaving 13 bases between. The germline V gene has CDR1 SGHRS and CDR2 YFSETQ. The CDR3 has 15 residues. The CDR3 coding sequence is TGCGCCAGCAGCTTGGATCTGGGAGCCGTCTATGGCTACACCTTC. Encoded protein: CASSLDLGAVYGYTF. Drawing the rest from reference TRBV5-1 and TRBJ1-2, the complete variable domain is KAGVTQTPRYLIKTRGQQVTLSCSPISGHRSVSWYQQTPGQGLQFLFEYFSETQRNKGNFPGRFSGRQFSNSRSEMNVSTLELGDSALYLCASSLDLGAVYGYTFGSGTRLTVV.

J is TRBJ2-5 and V is TRBV27; TRBD1 matches 9 bases. The CDR3 extends over 15 amino acids. CDR1 and CDR2 from the germline V gene are MNHEY and SMNVEV (reference sequence). Trimming took 6 bases from V and 2 from J; bases not matched to a gene: 7. CDR3 protein: CASSKTGGLQETQYF. CDR3 DNA sequence: TGTGCCAGCAGCAAGACAGGGGGGCTTCAAGAGACCCAGTACTTC.

This clonotype was detected ten times or more. The rearrangement uses TRBV5-1 and TRBJ2-2; no clear D gene. CDR1 is SGHRS, CDR2 YFSETQ, per germline. Trimming left V 5 bases short and J 3 bases short, with 14 bases between. The CDR3 runs 15 residues. The CDR3 region is CASSDRGLDTGELFF. CDR3 nucleotide sequence: TGCGCCAGCAGTGATAGAGGTTTGGACACCGGGGAGCTGTTTTTT.

This clonotype has ten or more counts. This chain connects TRBV19 to TRBJ2-2, with TRBD1 matching 7 bases. Germline CDR1 reads LNHDA; CDR2 reads SQIVND (reference sequence). This CDR3 contains 14 residues. Trimming took 5 bases from V and 6 from J; bases not matched to a gene: 6. The CDR3 protein is CASSPGQVAGELFF. For the CDR3, the DNA is TGTGCCAGTAGTCCCGGACAGGTCGCCGGGGAGCTGTTTTTT.

This clonotype was picked up many times. The junction departs from the called germline gene at one end, perhaps through a read error. V and J are TRBV7-7 and TRBJ2-2; D not resolved. The CDR3 has 15 amino acids. The germline gives CDR1 SSHAT, CDR2 FNYEAQ (reference sequence). Written as DNA, the CDR3 is TGTGCTAGCAGCCTTAACCTAGGGCGCACCGGGGAGCTGTTTTTT. Translating gives CASSLNLGRTGELFF.

This clonotype showed up just a few times. The chain employs TRBV10-3 and TRBJ2-3; no firm D call. The length of the CDR3 is 11 residues. Germline loops: CDR1 ENHRY, CDR2 SYGVKD. Trimming pared 3 bases from V and 3 bases from J, leaving 1 base between. The CDR3 reads CAISETDTQYF. The DNA of the CDR3 is TGTGCCATCAGTGAAACAGATACGCAGTATTTT.

The chain has TRBV19 and TRBJ1-4, with a tentative D call TRBD1 (5 bases). V was pared by 6 bases and J by 0 bases, with 20 bases between. This CDR3 is built from 18 residues. Looked up from germline, CDR1 is LNHDA and CDR2 is SQIVND (reference sequence). DNA of the CDR3: TGTGCCAGTAGCAACAACAGGTTCGGAATTGCAACTAATGAAAAACTGTTTTTT. Protein: CASSNNRFGIATNEKLFF.

At least ten counts were recorded for this clonotype. The J gene is TRBJ2-1, the V gene TRBV7-6; 7 bases are a match to TRBD1. CDR1 is SGHVS and CDR2 is FNYEAQ in the germline V gene. This CDR3 has 16 residues. Losses at the gene ends were 8 bases for V and 2 bases for J; bases not matched to a gene: 12. As DNA, the CDR3 is TGTGCCAGCGGAACTAGAGGGGGCCAAACCTACAATGAGCAGTTCTTC. This gives the protein CASGTRGGQTYNEQFF.

This clonotype has ten or more counts. V gene TRBV5-1 combines with J gene TRBJ1-5; D unclear. The CDR3 is 10 amino acids. Germline lookup yields CDR1 SGHRS and CDR2 YFSETQ. Deletions cut 3 bases from V and 9 bases from J, with 4 bases between. The CDR3 spells CASSSGPQHF. CDR3 nucleotides: TGCGCCAGCAGCTCAGGGCCCCAGCATTTT.

This clonotype was detected many times. The rearrangement uses TRBV7-2 and TRBJ2-2; D may correspond to TRBD1 or TRBD2 (6 bases each). The V and J ends lost 4 bases and 9 bases respectively, with 15 bases between them. Germline CDR1 and CDR2: SGHTA and FQGNSA. The length of the CDR3 is 14 residues. As DNA, the CDR3 is TGTGCCAGCAGCTCCAGACAGGAGGGTAGGGAGCTGTTTTTT. This gives the protein CASSSRQEGRELFF.

This clonotype was detected many times. The gene calls are TRBV5-4 and TRBJ2-7, with TRBD2 identical over 14 bases. The CDR3 extends over 15 amino acids. Per the germline V gene, CDR1 is SGHNT and CDR2 is YYREEE (reference sequence). V was pared by 3 bases and J by 3 bases, with 2 bases of the junction left unmatched. The CDR3 spells CASSSGLAGGYEQYF. CDR3 sequence (DNA): TGTGCCAGCAGCTCAGGACTAGCGGGGGGCTACGAGCAGTACTTC.

This chain uses TRBV20-1 with TRBJ1-4; 9 nucleotides align to TRBD1. This CDR3 region has 14 residues. The trim removed 5 bases at V and 5 bases at J, leaving 6 bases unmatched. The germline V gene has CDR1 DFQATT and CDR2 SNEGSKA (reference sequence). DNA of the CDR3: TGCAGTGCTTATACCGGGACAGGGAATGAAAAACTGTTTTTT. This encodes CSAYTGTGNEKLFF.

The J gene is TRBJ1-1, the V gene TRBV11-3; D may be TRBD1 (5 bases). Germline loops: CDR1 SGHNT, CDR2 YENEEA. Trimming took 2 bases from V and 6 from J, leaving 10 bases between them. This CDR3 comprises 13 residues. CDR3 protein: CASSLPGKSEAFF. The DNA of the CDR3 is TGTGCCAGCAGCTTACCAGGGAAGTCTGAAGCTTTCTTT.

This clonotype has a count of ten or more. The rearrangement links TRBV28 to TRBJ1-1, with D hard to call. The V gene lost 6 bases and the J gene lost 5 bases, with 7 bases spanning the gap. Germline CDR1 MDHEN, CDR2 SYDVKM. The CDR3 contains 11 residues. CDR3 nucleotides: TGTGCCAGCAGAAGGAAGACTGAAGCTTTCTTT. Translation gives CASRRKTEAFF.

This clonotype was recorded at least ten times. The chain carries TRBV19 and TRBJ2-2; D not resolved. This CDR3 has 11 residues. Germline V CDR1 and CDR2: LNHDA, SQIVND (reference sequence). Trimming removed 5 bases from V and 13 bases from J, with 11 bases in between. CDR3 DNA sequence: TGTGCCAGTAGTGCCAGTCTCGGGCTGTTTTTT. This sequence encodes CASSASLGLFF.

The sample holds one count of this clonotype. V gene TRBV20-1 combines with J gene TRBJ2-7; D gene uncertain. This CDR3 is built from 13 residues. Germline V gene data show CDR1 as DFQATT and CDR2 as SNEGSKA (reference sequence). V was clipped by 6 bases and J by 4 bases, with 16 bases between them. In DNA, the CDR3 is TGCAGTGCAGCATTGTTAGGAGCTTACGAGCAGTACTTC. It yields the protein CSAALLGAYEQYF.

This clonotype was observed many times. The chain combines TRBV5-1 with TRBJ2-3, with D perhaps TRBD2 (6 bases). Germline V gene data show CDR1 as SGHRS and CDR2 as YFSETQ. The CDR3 spans 14 residues. V dropped 4 bases and J dropped 4 bases, with 13 bases sitting between them. CDR3: CASSRYGSSDTQYF. The DNA for the CDR3 is TGCGCCAGCAGCCGCTACGGGAGTTCAGATACGCAGTATTTT.

At least ten counts were recorded for this clonotype. V and J are TRBV6-5 and TRBJ2-6; D not resolved. There are 15 residues in the CDR3. The V end was cut by 0 bases, the J end by 0 bases, with 3 bases between. Germline CDR1 and CDR2: MNHEY and SVGAGI. This CDR3 is CASSYSASGANVLTF. Written as DNA, the CDR3 is TGTGCCAGCAGTTACTCGGCCTCTGGGGCCAACGTCCTGACTTTC.

In this sample, this clonotype turned up a few times. The genes are TRBV3-1 and TRBJ1-2, with 7 bases identical to TRBD1. Germline CDR1 is LGHDT and CDR2 is YNNKEL (reference sequence). J gave up 0 bases and V 3 bases, and 4 bases lay outside the gene matches. The CDR3 consists of 15 residues. CDR3 in amino acids: CASSHRQGTNYGYTF. For the CDR3, the DNA is TGTGCCAGCAGCCACCGACAGGGTACTAACTATGGCTACACCTTC.